The 8 T cell receptor beta chains listed next were all sequenced from one sample in a study of CD8 T cells in ankylosing spondylitis. MiXCR was run by TCRdb on the 5' RACE reads, yielding one entry per CDR3 protein. The table lists 36,000 or so distinct CDR3 sequences, approximately 11% of them singletons. What was sequenced was synovial fluid, either unsorted or a sorted T cell fraction (not recorded which). The receptors were sampled from a male donor with ankylosing spondylitis.

This clonotype was detected a few times. The chain combines TRBV7-9 with TRBJ2-7; D possibly corresponds to TRBD2 (6 bases). The V and J ends lost 8 bases and 4 bases respectively, with 12 bases between them. CDR1 and CDR2 from the germline V gene are SEHNR and FQNEAQ (reference sequence). The CDR3 extends over 12 amino acids. The CDR3: CASGEVGYEQYF. The CDR3 region has the DNA TGTGCCAGCGGGGAGGTCGGGTACGAGCAGTACTTC.

This clonotype was counted at least ten times. V gene TRBV5-1 combines with J gene TRBJ2-5; either TRBD1 or TRBD2 may fit D (5 bases each). V lost 4 bases and J lost 3, with 16 bases in between. The CDR3 contains 15 residues. Germline loops: CDR1 SGHRS, CDR2 YFSETQ. CDR3 in DNA: TGCGCCAGCAGCCTTTGGGGGACGGAAAAAGAGACCCAGTACTTC. It codes for CASSLWGTEKETQYF.

The chain carries TRBV19 and TRBJ1-1; 9 bases agree with TRBD1. The germline V gene encodes CDR1 LNHDA and CDR2 SQIVND (reference sequence). V dropped 7 bases and J dropped 4; count of bases not matched to a gene: 7. This CDR3 has 14 amino acids. The CDR3 sequence is CASIPTGGATEAFF. CDR3 bases: TGTGCCAGTATCCCGACAGGGGGTGCCACTGAAGCTTTCTTT. Complete variable domain (other parts from reference TRBV19 and TRBJ1-1): DGGITQSPKYLFRKEGQNVTLSCEQNLNHDAMYWYRQDPGQGLRLIYYSQIVNDFQKGDIAEGYSVSREKKESFPLTVTSAQKNPTAFYLCASIPTGGATEAFFGQGTRLTVV.

The V gene is TRBV7-9, the J gene TRBJ2-5; D gene uncertain. CDR1 SEHNR and CDR2 FQNEAQ come from the germline V gene (reference sequence). The V gene lost 5 bases and the J gene lost 2 bases, with 9 bases spanning the gap. The CDR3 totals 13 residues. CDR3 coding DNA: TGTGCCAGCAGCCAACCGACTCAAGAGACCCAGTACTTC. Its translation: CASSQPTQETQYF.

This clonotype appeared a few times. The chain has TRBV4-2 and TRBJ2-1; a weak D match, TRBD1 (6 bases). V was clipped by 2 bases and J by 10 bases, with 18 bases between them. The V gene's germline CDR1 is LGHNA and CDR2 YNFKEQ. The CDR3 length is 15 residues. The CDR3 bases are TGTGCCAGCAGCCAATCAGGGGCCTATCAGCGGGAGCAGTTCTTC. It translates to CASSQSGAYQREQFF.

The sample holds a few counts of this clonotype. The genes are TRBV10-1 and TRBJ2-1, with D perhaps matching TRBD2 (5 bases). This CDR3 is 16 amino acids long. From germline, CDR1 is WNHNN and CDR2 SYGVQD (reference sequence). V was shortened by 1 base and J by 0 bases, with 10 bases between the two germline ends. The CDR3 here is CASSEYEGNSYNEQFF. The CDR3, as DNA: TGCGCCAGCAGTGAGTATGAGGGTAACTCCTACAATGAGCAGTTCTTC.

V and J are TRBV12-3 or TRBV12-4 and TRBJ1-3; TRBD1 might be the D (6 bases). V was shortened by 6 bases and J by 0 bases, with 18 bases between the two germline ends. The CDR3 length is 17 residues. DNA of the CDR3: TGTGCCAGCAGCCTCCCGCGACAGGACTTCTCTGGAAACACCATATATTTT. Its protein product is CASSLPRQDFSGNTIYF.

This clonotype was seen repeatedly, ten times or more. CDR3 region: CASSEDRVASANEKLFF. The CDR3 nucleotides are TGTGCCAGCAGCGAGGACAGGGTGGCTTCGGCTAATGAAAAACTGTTTTTT. The chain recombines TRBV12-3 or TRBV12-4 with TRBJ1-4; 8 bases match TRBD1. The V and J ends lost 6 bases and 3 bases, in that order; junction bases with no gene match: 12. This CDR3 spans 17 amino acids.